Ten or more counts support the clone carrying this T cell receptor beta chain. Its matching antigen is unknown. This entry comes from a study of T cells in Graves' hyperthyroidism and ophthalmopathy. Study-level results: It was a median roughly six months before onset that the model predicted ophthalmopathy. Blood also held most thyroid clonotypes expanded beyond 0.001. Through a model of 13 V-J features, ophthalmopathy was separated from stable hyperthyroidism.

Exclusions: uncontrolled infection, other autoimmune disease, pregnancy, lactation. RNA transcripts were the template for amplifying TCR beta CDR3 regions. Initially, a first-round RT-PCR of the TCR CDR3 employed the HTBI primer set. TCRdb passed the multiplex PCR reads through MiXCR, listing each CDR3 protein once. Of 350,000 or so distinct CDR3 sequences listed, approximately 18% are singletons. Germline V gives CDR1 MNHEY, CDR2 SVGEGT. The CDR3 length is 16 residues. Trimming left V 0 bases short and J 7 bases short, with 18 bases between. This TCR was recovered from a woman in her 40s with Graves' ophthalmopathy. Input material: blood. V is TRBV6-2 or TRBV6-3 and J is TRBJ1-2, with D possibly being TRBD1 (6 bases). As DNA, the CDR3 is TGTGCCAGCAGTTACTCGAAATTGTGGACAGTCCCTGGCTACACCTTC. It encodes CASSYSKLWTVPGYTF.